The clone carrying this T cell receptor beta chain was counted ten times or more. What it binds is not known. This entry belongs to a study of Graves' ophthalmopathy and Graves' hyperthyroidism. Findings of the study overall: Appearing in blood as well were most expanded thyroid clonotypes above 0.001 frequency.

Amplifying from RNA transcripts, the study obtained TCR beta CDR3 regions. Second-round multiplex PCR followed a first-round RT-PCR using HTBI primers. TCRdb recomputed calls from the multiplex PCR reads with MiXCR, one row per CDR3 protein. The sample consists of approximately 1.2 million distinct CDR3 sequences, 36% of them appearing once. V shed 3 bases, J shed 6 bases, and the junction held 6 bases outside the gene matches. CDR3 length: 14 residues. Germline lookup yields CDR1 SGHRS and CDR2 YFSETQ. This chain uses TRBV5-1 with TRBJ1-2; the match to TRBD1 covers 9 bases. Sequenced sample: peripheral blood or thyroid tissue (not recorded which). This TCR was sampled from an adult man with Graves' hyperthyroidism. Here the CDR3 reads CASSWTRDRDGYTF. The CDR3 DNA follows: TGCGCCAGCAGCTGGACCCGGGACAGGGATGGCTACACCTTC.